The clone carrying this T cell receptor (beta chain) shows up as medium-sized (0.01 to 0.1%) by frequency. The data derive from a study of diagnostic markers for celiac disease. TCRdb re-called the reads and gives one entry per CDR3 protein, without DNA. This table holds around 3,500 distinct CDR3 sequences. This receptor was obtained from a human donor. This table probably holds off-target reads from a library built for another chain. Sequenced material: either unsorted cells or a sorted T cell fraction (not recorded which).

The CDR3 loop is CSARGLGTGGLPRGYTF. This chain uses TRBV20-1 with TRBJ1-2; TCRdb's D gene call, TRBD1, goes unchecked for lack of DNA. Germline assignment: CDR1 DFQATT and CDR2 SNEGSKA (reference sequence). The CDR3 extends over 17 amino acids.